This T cell receptor beta chain was sequenced in a study of blood T cells in healthy people across ages. Together with a sample-barcoded 5' primer, a J-beta primer mix was included in a second PCR lasting about 7 to 11 cycles. TCRdb used MiXCR to reprocess the 5' RACE reads, holding one entry per CDR3 protein. Among roughly 2 million distinct CDR3 sequences listed, around half were seen once. Study-wide results and caveats: Unknown donor CMV status possibly confounded expanded clonotype changes. Long-lived donors had more naive CD4+ cells and higher diversity than aged donors.

Concerning this clonotype itself: As yet, its antigen is unknown.

With 2 bases removed from V and 5 bases from J, the gap between germline ends came to 19 bases. The germline V gene encodes CDR1 DFQATT and CDR2 SNEGSKA (reference sequence). The CDR3 is 16 amino acids. This clonotype was obtained from a woman aged 40 to 55 in good health. The J gene is TRBJ2-1, the V gene TRBV20-1, with D perhaps being TRBD1 or TRBD2 (5 bases each). The sequenced sample was blood. For the CDR3, the DNA is TGCAGTGCTAGACCCATTTCGGGACGGACACACAATGAGCAGTTCTTC. The encoded protein is CSARPISGRTHNEQFF.